This T cell receptor beta chain emerged from a study of T cell repertoires in cytomegalovirus infection. Study-wide points: CMV-specific TCR beta clonotypes restricted by HLA-C were the ones dominating the ex vivo response. The study identified carriers of CMV plus the relevant HLA from cumulative public TCR beta family frequency.

The germline V and J ends were trimmed by 10 bases and 3 bases, with 10 bases remaining between them. Germline V gene lookup returns CDR1 MDHEN and CDR2 SYDVKM. There are 12 residues in the CDR3. This clonotype was observed many times. What it binds is unknown. A single record per CDR3 protein comes from TCRdb applying MiXCR to the reads. The sample contains 200,000 to 250,000 distinct CDR3 sequences, roughly an eighth of which appear only once. The chain is built from TRBV28 and TRBJ2-1, with D possibly matching TRBD2 (6 bases). The receptor was isolated from a human donor in good health (CMV status not recorded). Some clones in this sample may be carry-over from other donors' samples. Input material: PBMCs. The DNA for the CDR3 is TGTGCCATAGGAGGGCTCTACAATGAGCAGTTCTTC. This sequence encodes CAIGGLYNEQFF.